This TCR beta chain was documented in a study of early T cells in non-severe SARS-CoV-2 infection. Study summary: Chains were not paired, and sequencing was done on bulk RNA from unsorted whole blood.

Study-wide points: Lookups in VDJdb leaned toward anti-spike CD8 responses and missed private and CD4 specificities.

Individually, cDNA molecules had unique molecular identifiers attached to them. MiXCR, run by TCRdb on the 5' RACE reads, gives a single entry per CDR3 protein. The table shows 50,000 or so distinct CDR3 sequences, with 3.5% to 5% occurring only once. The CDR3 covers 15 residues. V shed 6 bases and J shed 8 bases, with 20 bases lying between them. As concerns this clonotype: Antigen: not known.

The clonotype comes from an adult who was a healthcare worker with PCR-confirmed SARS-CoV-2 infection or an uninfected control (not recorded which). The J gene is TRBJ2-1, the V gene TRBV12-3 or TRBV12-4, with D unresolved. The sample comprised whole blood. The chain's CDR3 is CASRDPGYSWDEQFF. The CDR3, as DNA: TGTGCCAGCAGAGATCCGGGCTACTCATGGGATGAGCAGTTCTTC.